This record concerns one T cell receptor beta chain sequence. This sample was included in a study of blood T cell repertoires in COVID-19. Study-wide context: Acute and convalescent COVID-19 specimens originated in the United States, Italy and Spain. T cells, B-cell-depleted T cells, or PBMCs provided the cDNA or gDNA that served as material.

Original processing notes: Amplification with reference gene primers provided the estimates of nucleated cell counts. The data were produced by immunoSEQ multiplex PCR, yet TCRdb's version contains in-frame clones alone and is incomplete. The D gene and trimming were derived from the DNA, and the V and J assignments and clone size from that table. The table lists around 150,000 clones, roughly 87% of them singletons. Trimming shortened V by 10 bases and J by 3 bases, and 24 bases separated the two germline ends. The CDR3 sequence is 16 residues long. Germline lookup yields CDR1 WSHSY and CDR2 SAAADI.

Sequenced input: peripheral blood. The sequence was collected from a woman aged 60 to 75 with active or convalescent COVID-19. The rearrangement uses TRBV10-2 and TRBJ2-5; D possibly corresponds to TRBD1 (6 bases). The CDR3 here is CATRWGLGDTKETQYF. The DNA of the CDR3 is TGCGCCACTCGGTGGGGGTTGGGGGACACAAAAGAGACCCAGTACTTC.